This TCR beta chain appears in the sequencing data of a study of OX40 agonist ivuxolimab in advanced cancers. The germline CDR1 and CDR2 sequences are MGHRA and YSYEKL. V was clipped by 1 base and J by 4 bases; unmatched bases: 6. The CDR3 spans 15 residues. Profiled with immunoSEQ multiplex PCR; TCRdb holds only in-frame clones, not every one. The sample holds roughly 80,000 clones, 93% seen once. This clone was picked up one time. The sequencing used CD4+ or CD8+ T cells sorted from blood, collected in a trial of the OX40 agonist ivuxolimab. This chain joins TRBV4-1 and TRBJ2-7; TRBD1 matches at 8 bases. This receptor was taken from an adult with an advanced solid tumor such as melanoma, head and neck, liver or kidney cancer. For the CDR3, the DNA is TGCGCCAGCAGCCAAGTCTCAGGGGGCGGTTACGAGCAGTACTTC. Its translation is CASSQVSGGGYEQYF.